This note documents a single T cell receptor (beta chain) sequence. This CDR3 is 17 amino acids long. CDR1 is SGHVS and CDR2 is FQNEAQ in the germline V gene. Trimming at V came to 2 bases and at J to 5 bases, leaving 9 bases not matched to a gene. Clones were read by immunoSEQ multiplex PCR, and TCRdb kept only the in-frame ones, dropping some. The table lists under 150,000 clones, about 62% of them singletons. The sample is drawn from a study of shared clonotypes between healthy human individuals. Input material: memory CD8+ T cells sorted from blood. Subset denoted: CD45RO+ cells pooled with CCR7-negative TemRA cells. This sequence originates from a woman aged 25 to 39 in good health. The chain couples TRBV7-8 to TRBJ2-3, with 11 bases matching TRBD2. The CDR3 nucleotides are TGTGCCAGCAGCTTAAGGCTACTAGCGGGAGTAGGAGATACGCAGTATTTT. Its translation is CASSLRLLAGVGDTQYF.